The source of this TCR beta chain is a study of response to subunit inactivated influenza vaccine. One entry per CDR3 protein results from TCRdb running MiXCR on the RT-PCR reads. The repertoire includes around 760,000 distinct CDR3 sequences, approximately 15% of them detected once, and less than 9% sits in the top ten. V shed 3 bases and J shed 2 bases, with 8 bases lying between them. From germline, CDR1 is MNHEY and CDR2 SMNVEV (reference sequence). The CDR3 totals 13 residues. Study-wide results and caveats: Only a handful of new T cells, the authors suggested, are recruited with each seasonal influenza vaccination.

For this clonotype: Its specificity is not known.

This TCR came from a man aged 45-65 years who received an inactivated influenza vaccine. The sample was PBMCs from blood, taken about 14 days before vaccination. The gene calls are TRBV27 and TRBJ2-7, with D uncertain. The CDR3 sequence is CASSFDGTYEQYF. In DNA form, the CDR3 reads TGTGCCAGCAGTTTCGACGGTACCTACGAGCAGTACTTC.